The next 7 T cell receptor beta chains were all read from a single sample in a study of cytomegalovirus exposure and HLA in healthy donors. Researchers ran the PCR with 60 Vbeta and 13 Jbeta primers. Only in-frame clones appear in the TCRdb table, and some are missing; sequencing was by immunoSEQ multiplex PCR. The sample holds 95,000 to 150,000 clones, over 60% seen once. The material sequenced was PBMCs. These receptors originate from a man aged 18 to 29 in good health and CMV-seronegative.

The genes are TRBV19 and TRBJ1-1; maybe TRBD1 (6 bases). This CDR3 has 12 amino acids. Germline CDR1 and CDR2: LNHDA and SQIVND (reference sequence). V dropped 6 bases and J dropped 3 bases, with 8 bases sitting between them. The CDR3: CASRDSYTEAFF. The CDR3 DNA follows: TGTGCCAGTAGGGACAGCTACACTGAAGCTTTCTTT.

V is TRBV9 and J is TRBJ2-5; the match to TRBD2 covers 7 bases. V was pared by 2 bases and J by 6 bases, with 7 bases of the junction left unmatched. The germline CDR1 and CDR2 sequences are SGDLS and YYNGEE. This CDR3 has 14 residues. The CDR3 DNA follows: TGTGCCAGCAGCGTGGGGACTATCAGCCAGACCCAGTACTTC. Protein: CASSVGTISQTQYF. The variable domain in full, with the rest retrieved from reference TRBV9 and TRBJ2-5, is DSGVTQTPKHLITATGQRVTLRCSPRSGDLSVYWYQQSLDQGLQFLIQYYNGEERAKGNILERFSAQQFPDLHSELNLSSLELGDSALYFCASSVGTISQTQYFGPGTRLLVL.

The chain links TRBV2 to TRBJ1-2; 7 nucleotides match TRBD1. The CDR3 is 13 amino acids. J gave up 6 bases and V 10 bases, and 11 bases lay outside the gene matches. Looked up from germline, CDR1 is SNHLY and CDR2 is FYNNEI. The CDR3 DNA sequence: TGTGCCACCTTGAGACAGGGATTTGATGGCTACACCTTC. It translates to CATLRQGFDGYTF.

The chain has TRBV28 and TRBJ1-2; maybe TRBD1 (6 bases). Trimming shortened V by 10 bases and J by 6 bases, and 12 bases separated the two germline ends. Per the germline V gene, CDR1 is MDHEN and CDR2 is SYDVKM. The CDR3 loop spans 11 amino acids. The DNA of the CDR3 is TGTGCCATTGACAGGATCGATGGCTACACCTTC. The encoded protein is CAIDRIDGYTF.

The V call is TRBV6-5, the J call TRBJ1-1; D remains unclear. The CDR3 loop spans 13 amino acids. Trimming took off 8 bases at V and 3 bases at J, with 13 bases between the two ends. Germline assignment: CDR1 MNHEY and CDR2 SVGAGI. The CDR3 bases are TGTGCCAGCTCGAAGAGTGGTGACACTGAAGCTTTCTTT. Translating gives CASSKSGDTEAFF.

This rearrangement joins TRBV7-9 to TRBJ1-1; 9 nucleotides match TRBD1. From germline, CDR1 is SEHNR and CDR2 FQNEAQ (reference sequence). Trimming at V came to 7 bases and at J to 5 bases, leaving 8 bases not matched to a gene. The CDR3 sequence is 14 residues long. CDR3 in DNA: TGTGCCAGCACCTCTGGACAGGGGCGGACTGAAGCTTTCTTT. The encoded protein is CASTSGQGRTEAFF.

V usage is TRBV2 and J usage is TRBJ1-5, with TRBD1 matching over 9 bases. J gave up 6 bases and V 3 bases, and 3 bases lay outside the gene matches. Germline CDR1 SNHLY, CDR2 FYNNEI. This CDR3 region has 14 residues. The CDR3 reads CASSDRDRAQPQHF. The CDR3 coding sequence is TGTGCCAGCAGTGACCGGGACAGGGCTCAGCCCCAGCATTTT.